These T cell receptor beta chains were read from a single sample in a study of blood T cell repertoires in COVID-19. Profiled with immunoSEQ multiplex PCR; TCRdb holds only in-frame clones, not every one. The sample shows 350,000 or so clones, 88% of them seen only once. The specimen was PBMCs or T cells enriched from blood (not recorded which). These receptors were taken from a woman under 40 who had been exposed to COVID-19. CDR3s include the opening cysteine and the closing phenylalanine or tryptophan. Fields, in order: V gene, J gene, CDR3 protein.

>TRBV7-9|TRBJ1-3
CASSLGWRGNTIYF
>TRBV5-1|TRBJ1-6
CASSLEGQGSSPLHF
>TRBV15|TRBJ1-2
CATSGGGDYGYTF
>TRBV19|TRBJ2-1
CASSISPSNEQFF
>TRBV12-5|TRBJ1-6
CASGLVQGRVDSPLHF
>TRBV27|TRBJ2-2
CASTRGGSGTGELFF
>TRBV5-1|TRBJ2-1
CASSSRTSGSQIEQFF
>TRBV2|TRBJ2-1
CASRDRDRPTEQFF
>TRBV28|TRBJ2-7
CASSFRLGGASYEQYF
>TRBV25-1|TRBJ1-1
CASSESPTGAFF
>TRBV28|TRBJ1-5
CASLTGTAFNQPQHF
>TRBV7-3|TRBJ2-2
CASSPYFTGELFF
>TRBV7-2|TRBJ2-1
CASSFTGLAGNEQFF
>TRBV10-1|TRBJ2-2
CASRRSPNTGELFF
>TRBV7-9|TRBJ2-5
CASSTGTSGSVGQETQYF
>TRBV10-3|TRBJ2-2
CAISESMGLATTGELFF
>TRBV12-3/TRBV12-4|TRBJ2-7
CASRTQGAGEQYF
>TRBV29-1|TRBJ2-7
CSVEETNGSEQYF
>TRBV2|TRBJ1-1
CASLARGWSEAFF
>TRBV19|TRBJ1-2
CASRFIRTGGTGYTF
>TRBV6-5|TRBJ2-1
CASSAGQGNNEQFF
>TRBV28|TRBJ2-2
CASSLWAGMNTGELFF